Listed below are T cell receptor beta chains from one sample, sequenced in a study of cytomegalovirus exposure and HLA in healthy donors. Clones were sequenced by immunoSEQ multiplex PCR, and TCRdb holds only the in-frame ones, with some missing. The sample yields around 140,000 clones, roughly 70% seen once. The sequencing input was PBMCs. The receptors were gathered from a man aged 25 to 40 in good health and CMV-seronegative. CDR3s include the opening cysteine and the closing phenylalanine or tryptophan. The order of the fields is D gene, clone size, J gene, CDR3 length, V gene, CDR3 DNA, CDR3 protein. A D gene is named only where the DNA matches it firmly. Clone sizes are given selectively: once, few, many, or a class where the clone is expanded.

D gene: TRBD2
clone size: once
J gene: TRBJ2-7
CDR3 length: 15
V gene: TRBV6-1
CDR3 DNA: TGTGCCAGCAGTTGGCTGGGAGGGCAGATTGGCGAGCAGTACTTC
CDR3 protein: CASSWLGGQIGEQYF

D gene: -
clone size: -
J gene: TRBJ1-4
CDR3 length: 14
V gene: TRBV19
CDR3 DNA: TGTGCCAGTAGTTATCTCACTTCAGAGGGAAAACTGTTTTTT
CDR3 protein: CASSYLTSEGKLFF

D gene: TRBD2
clone size: few
J gene: TRBJ2-7
CDR3 length: 15
V gene: TRBV28
CDR3 DNA: TGTGCCAGCAGTCAATCACTTAGCGGGAGTGACGAGCAGTACTTC
CDR3 protein: CASSQSLSGSDEQYF

D gene: TRBD2
clone size: -
J gene: TRBJ2-1
CDR3 length: 14
V gene: TRBV29-1
CDR3 DNA: TGCAGCGTTGGGAGGGCGGCTAGCGGCAATGAGCAGTTCTTC
CDR3 protein: CSVGRAASGNEQFF

D gene: -
clone size: -
J gene: TRBJ1-6
CDR3 length: 15
V gene: TRBV2
CDR3 DNA: TGTGCCAGCAGTGGGGCGGGAGGGGTTGAGTCACCCCTCCACTTT
CDR3 protein: CASSGAGGVESPLHF

D gene: -
clone size: few
J gene: TRBJ1-2
CDR3 length: 14
V gene: TRBV5-1
CDR3 DNA: TGCGCCAGCAGCTTGGGCGGACGCGGAGGGGGCTACACCTTC
CDR3 protein: CASSLGGRGGGYTF

D gene: -
clone size: -
J gene: TRBJ1-1
CDR3 length: 13
V gene: TRBV7-9
CDR3 DNA: TGTGCCAGCAGCTTTTTAGGGGGAACTGAAGCTTTCTTT
CDR3 protein: CASSFLGGTEAFF

D gene: -
clone size: -
J gene: TRBJ1-1
CDR3 length: 14
V gene: TRBV7-3
CDR3 DNA: TGTGCCAGCAGCTTCAGGGAGGGTGATACTGAAGCTTTCTTT
CDR3 protein: CASSFREGDTEAFF

D gene: -
clone size: -
J gene: TRBJ2-7
CDR3 length: 16
V gene: TRBV21-1
CDR3 DNA: TGTGCCAGCAGCAAAAGGGGTCTAGATAAGTGCTACGAGCAGTACTTC
CDR3 protein: CASSKRGLDKCYEQYF

D gene: -
clone size: -
J gene: TRBJ2-7
CDR3 length: 15
V gene: TRBV5-1
CDR3 DNA: TGCGCCAGCACCGGGGTCGCAGGGGGGTCCTACGAGCAGTACTTC
CDR3 protein: CASTGVAGGSYEQYF

D gene: -
clone size: -
J gene: TRBJ2-7
CDR3 length: 13
V gene: TRBV7-8
CDR3 DNA: TGTGCCAGCAGCACGACAGCGTTATACGAGCAGTACTTC
CDR3 protein: CASSTTALYEQYF

D gene: -
clone size: -
J gene: TRBJ1-1
CDR3 length: 15
V gene: TRBV11-2
CDR3 DNA: TGTGCCAGCAGCTCCCTGAGGGTAGAAAACACTGAAGCTTTCTTT
CDR3 protein: CASSSLRVENTEAFF

D gene: -
clone size: once
J gene: TRBJ1-3
CDR3 length: 17
V gene: TRBV5-1
CDR3 DNA: TGCGCCAGCAGCTTGGCCGGGGGATCCGCCTCTGGAAACACCATATATTTT
CDR3 protein: CASSLAGGSASGNTIYF

D gene: -
clone size: -
J gene: TRBJ2-2
CDR3 length: 14
V gene: TRBV28
CDR3 DNA: TGTGCCAGCAGTTTGAAAGGGGGCACCGGGGAGCTGTTTTTT
CDR3 protein: CASSLKGGTGELFF

D gene: TRBD2
clone size: -
J gene: TRBJ2-2
CDR3 length: 16
V gene: TRBV5-1
CDR3 DNA: TGCGCCAGCAGCTTGAGTAGACTAGCCGGCGCCGGGGAGCTGTTTTTT
CDR3 protein: CASSLSRLAGAGELFF

D gene: -
clone size: few
J gene: TRBJ1-1
CDR3 length: 16
V gene: TRBV7-9
CDR3 DNA: TGTGCCAGCAGCTTAGGGACCAGGGGTTCGAACACTGAAGCTTTCTTT
CDR3 protein: CASSLGTRGSNTEAFF

D gene: TRBD1
clone size: -
J gene: TRBJ1-5
CDR3 length: 15
V gene: TRBV7-8
CDR3 DNA: TGTGCCAGCAGCTTGACAGGGGCGATGGATCAGCCCCAGCATTTT
CDR3 protein: CASSLTGAMDQPQHF

D gene: TRBD2
clone size: -
J gene: TRBJ2-7
CDR3 length: 14
V gene: TRBV6-5
CDR3 DNA: TGTGCCAGCAGCCAACTAGCGGGAGCCTACGAGCAGTACTTC
CDR3 protein: CASSQLAGAYEQYF

D gene: -
clone size: -
J gene: TRBJ1-2
CDR3 length: 16
V gene: TRBV5-4
CDR3 DNA: TGTGCCAGCAGCCCCGTGATGGGGGGAACTAACTATGGCTACACCTTC
CDR3 protein: CASSPVMGGTNYGYTF

D gene: -
clone size: -
J gene: TRBJ1-3
CDR3 length: 15
V gene: TRBV10-3
CDR3 DNA: TGTGCCATCACCAACCCGACAGAGGCTGGAAACACCATATATTTT
CDR3 protein: CAITNPTEAGNTIYF

D gene: -
clone size: -
J gene: TRBJ2-1
CDR3 length: 16
V gene: TRBV9
CDR3 DNA: TGTGCCAGCAGCGCGAGGGTGGCTAGCGCTTACAATGAGCAGTTCTTC
CDR3 protein: CASSARVASAYNEQFF

D gene: TRBD1
clone size: -
J gene: TRBJ1-1
CDR3 length: 13
V gene: TRBV7-2
CDR3 DNA: TGTGCCAGCAGCGGACAGGGGGGCACTGAAGCTTTCTTT
CDR3 protein: CASSGQGGTEAFF

D gene: TRBD1
clone size: few
J gene: TRBJ2-5
CDR3 length: 14
V gene: TRBV5-1
CDR3 DNA: TGCGCCAGCAGCTTTTCGACAGGGGCAGAGACCCAGTACTTC
CDR3 protein: CASSFSTGAETQYF

D gene: TRBD2
clone size: -
J gene: TRBJ2-7
CDR3 length: 17
V gene: TRBV7-9
CDR3 DNA: TGTTCCAGCAGCTTAGCGGGACATCTTGGGAACCCTTACGAGCAGTACTTC
CDR3 protein: CSSSLAGHLGNPYEQYF

D gene: -
clone size: -
J gene: TRBJ1-5
CDR3 length: 16
V gene: TRBV18
CDR3 DNA: TGTGCCAGCTCACCACTCCCGGGAAATCTGGGGCAGCCCCAGCATTTT
CDR3 protein: CASSPLPGNLGQPQHF

D gene: -
clone size: once
J gene: TRBJ2-2
CDR3 length: 13
V gene: TRBV29-1
CDR3 DNA: TGCAGCGTCAGGGGCTTGGGAACCGGGGAGCTGTTTTTT
CDR3 protein: CSVRGLGTGELFF

D gene: TRBD1
clone size: once
J gene: TRBJ2-2
CDR3 length: 17
V gene: TRBV7-3
CDR3 DNA: TGTGCCAGCAGCTTGGGGGAAGGACAGGGGAGAACCGGGGAGCTGTTTTTT
CDR3 protein: CASSLGEGQGRTGELFF

D gene: TRBD2
clone size: -
J gene: TRBJ2-5
CDR3 length: 19
V gene: TRBV4-1
CDR3 DNA: TGCGCCAGCAGCCACACCGGGGAGGCTAGCGGGGGAATCCAAGAGACCCAGTACTTC
CDR3 protein: CASSHTGEASGGIQETQYF

D gene: TRBD1
clone size: -
J gene: TRBJ1-1
CDR3 length: 11
V gene: TRBV20-1
CDR3 DNA: TGCAGTGCAGGGGGCGACACTGAAGCTTTCTTT
CDR3 protein: CSAGGDTEAFF

D gene: -
clone size: once
J gene: TRBJ2-3
CDR3 length: 12
V gene: TRBV9
CDR3 DNA: TGTGCCAGCAGCGGAGCTACAGATACGCAGTATTTT
CDR3 protein: CASSGATDTQYF

D gene: TRBD1
clone size: -
J gene: TRBJ2-7
CDR3 length: 13
V gene: TRBV6-1
CDR3 DNA: TGTGCCAGCAGCCGGACAGGGGCTTACGAGCAGTACTTC
CDR3 protein: CASSRTGAYEQYF

D gene: -
clone size: -
J gene: TRBJ1-2
CDR3 length: 15
V gene: TRBV2
CDR3 DNA: TGTGCCAGCAGGGGGACAAGGGGACGAAACTATGGCTACACCTTC
CDR3 protein: CASRGTRGRNYGYTF

D gene: TRBD2
clone size: -
J gene: TRBJ2-2
CDR3 length: 18
V gene: TRBV7-2
CDR3 DNA: TGTGCCAGCAGCTTAATGGTTAGCGGGGGGGCTTCGGCCGGGGAGCTGTTTTTT
CDR3 protein: CASSLMVSGGASAGELFF

D gene: -
clone size: -
J gene: TRBJ1-2
CDR3 length: 13
V gene: TRBV6-1
CDR3 DNA: TGTGCCAGCAGTGAAAGCCAGGGCTATGGCTACACCTTC
CDR3 protein: CASSESQGYGYTF

D gene: -
clone size: -
J gene: TRBJ1-5
CDR3 length: 16
V gene: TRBV19
CDR3 DNA: TGTGCCAGTAGTCTTTCGACAGACTTTAGCAATCAGCCCCAGCATTTT
CDR3 protein: CASSLSTDFSNQPQHF

D gene: -
clone size: -
J gene: TRBJ1-3
CDR3 length: 15
V gene: TRBV18
CDR3 DNA: TGTGCCAGCTCACCGCGACAGATTTCTGGAAACACCATATATTTT
CDR3 protein: CASSPRQISGNTIYF

D gene: TRBD1
clone size: -
J gene: TRBJ1-2
CDR3 length: 15
V gene: TRBV6-6
CDR3 DNA: TGTGCCAGCAGAACGACAGGGACCAATAACTATGGCTACACCTTC
CDR3 protein: CASRTTGTNNYGYTF

D gene: TRBD2
clone size: -
J gene: TRBJ2-5
CDR3 length: 13
V gene: TRBV28
CDR3 DNA: TGTGCCAGCAGTCGCCTAGCGGGGGAGACCCAGTACTTC
CDR3 protein: CASSRLAGETQYF

D gene: TRBD2
clone size: -
J gene: TRBJ2-2
CDR3 length: 16
V gene: TRBV28
CDR3 DNA: TGTGCCAGCAGTCCGGGACTAGCCTTTAACACCGGGGAGCTGTTTTTT
CDR3 protein: CASSPGLAFNTGELFF

D gene: TRBD1
clone size: once
J gene: TRBJ2-7
CDR3 length: 15
V gene: TRBV19
CDR3 DNA: TGTGCCAGTAGTATGGAAGGGCAGGGGGCCCACGAGCAGTACTTC
CDR3 protein: CASSMEGQGAHEQYF

D gene: TRBD1
clone size: -
J gene: TRBJ2-7
CDR3 length: 15
V gene: TRBV6-6
CDR3 DNA: TGTGCCAGCAGTTCCGACGGGACAGCGCTTTCGAGCAGGTACTTC
CDR3 protein: CASSSDGTALSSRYF

D gene: -
clone size: -
J gene: TRBJ2-3
CDR3 length: 14
V gene: TRBV7-9
CDR3 DNA: TGTGCCAGCAGCTTAGACCAGGGTTCAGATACGCAGTATTTT
CDR3 protein: CASSLDQGSDTQYF

D gene: -
clone size: -
J gene: TRBJ1-3
CDR3 length: 15
V gene: TRBV9
CDR3 DNA: TGTGCCAGTTCCCGGGGTTCCATCTCTGGAAACACCATATATTTT
CDR3 protein: CASSRGSISGNTIYF

D gene: -
clone size: -
J gene: TRBJ2-4
CDR3 length: 14
V gene: TRBV30
CDR3 DNA: TGTGCCTGGGGCAGGGGTCTAGCCAAAAACATTCAGTACTTC
CDR3 protein: CAWGRGLAKNIQYF

D gene: TRBD1
clone size: -
J gene: TRBJ1-2
CDR3 length: 14
V gene: TRBV14
CDR3 DNA: TGTGCCAGCAGCCCCGGACAGGGCTACTATGGCTACACCTTC
CDR3 protein: CASSPGQGYYGYTF

D gene: -
clone size: -
J gene: TRBJ1-2
CDR3 length: 15
V gene: TRBV28
CDR3 DNA: TGTGCCAGCAGTCCAACTGGACAGAATTCCTATGGCTACACCTTC
CDR3 protein: CASSPTGQNSYGYTF

D gene: -
clone size: -
J gene: TRBJ1-2
CDR3 length: 14
V gene: TRBV6-5
CDR3 DNA: TGTGCCAGCAGGCCTACAGGAATAGACTATGGCTACACCTTC
CDR3 protein: CASRPTGIDYGYTF

D gene: TRBD1
clone size: -
J gene: TRBJ1-1
CDR3 length: 18
V gene: TRBV5-6
CDR3 DNA: TGTGCCAGCAGCTTGGGACTCTGGACAGGGAGATGGAACACTGAAGCTTTCTTT
CDR3 protein: CASSLGLWTGRWNTEAFF

D gene: TRBD2
clone size: -
J gene: TRBJ2-2
CDR3 length: 15
V gene: TRBV11-3
CDR3 DNA: TGTGCCAGCAGCCCGGGACTAGCGAACACCGGGGAGCTGTTTTTT
CDR3 protein: CASSPGLANTGELFF

D gene: TRBD1
clone size: -
J gene: TRBJ1-1
CDR3 length: 13
V gene: TRBV6-6
CDR3 DNA: TGTGCCAGCAGGGGACAGTTTAACACTGAAGCTTTCTTT
CDR3 protein: CASRGQFNTEAFF

D gene: TRBD2
clone size: -
J gene: TRBJ2-1
CDR3 length: 17
V gene: TRBV13
CDR3 DNA: TGTGCCAGCAGCTTAGGCCTGCGAGCGGGGGGTTGGAATGAGCAGTTCTTC
CDR3 protein: CASSLGLRAGGWNEQFF

D gene: TRBD1
clone size: once
J gene: TRBJ2-2
CDR3 length: 14
V gene: TRBV5-1
CDR3 DNA: TGCGCCAGCAGCTCGACAGGGTTGGCCGGGGAGCTGTTTTTT
CDR3 protein: CASSSTGLAGELFF

D gene: TRBD2
clone size: -
J gene: TRBJ2-6
CDR3 length: 17
V gene: TRBV4-2
CDR3 DNA: TGTGCCAGCAGCCCCGCTTGGGAGGGAACTGGGGCCAACGGCCTGACTTTC
CDR3 protein: CASSPAWEGTGANGLTF